One and the same sample provided the 27 T cell receptor beta chains below, sequenced in a study of OX40 agonist ivuxolimab in advanced cancers. Generated by immunoSEQ multiplex PCR, the TCRdb table keeps only in-frame clones and is missing some. Of tens of thousands of clones in the sample, approximately 94% were seen once. Sequenced material: CD4+ or CD8+ T cells sorted from blood, taken in a trial of the OX40 agonist ivuxolimab. Receptors were obtained from an adult with an advanced solid tumor such as melanoma, head and neck, liver or kidney cancer.

The chain has TRBV4-3 and TRBJ2-1, with 9 bases lining up with TRBD2. Germline V gene lookup returns CDR1 LGHNA and CDR2 YSLEER. This CDR3 has 18 residues. The V and J ends lost 5 bases and 0 bases, in that order; junction bases with no gene match: 11. DNA of the CDR3: TGCGCCAGCAGCACCCGAACTAGCGGGTCTAGCTCCTACAATGAGCAGTTCTTC. It translates to CASSTRTSGSSSYNEQFF.

The V call is TRBV6-6, the J call TRBJ2-7; D possibly corresponds to TRBD2 (5 bases). The length of the CDR3 is 15 residues. Deletions cut 5 bases from V and 2 bases from J, with 16 bases between. CDR1 and CDR2 (germline): MNHNY, SVGAGI (reference sequence). DNA for the CDR3: TGTGCCAGCAGTACGGGGATCCCCGGCCCCTACGAGCAGTACTTC. It translates to CASSTGIPGPYEQYF.

The V call is TRBV27, the J call TRBJ2-2, with no clear D. V was cut by 5 bases and J by 5 bases, with 12 bases left in between. The CDR3 sequence is 14 residues long. Germline CDR1 MNHEY, CDR2 SMNVEV (reference sequence). The DNA of the CDR3 is TGTGCCAGCAGTATTATCGCCCGTACCGGGGAGCTGTTTTTT. This encodes CASSIIARTGELFF.

This chain connects TRBV9 to TRBJ2-1, with TRBD1 matching 10 bases. V was clipped by 4 bases and J by 2 bases; unmatched bases: 3. The CDR3 is 15 amino acids. Germline-derived CDR1 and CDR2 are SGDLS and YYNGEE. The CDR3 DNA is TGTGCCAGCAGCCCTGGGACAGGGGCCTACAATGAGCAGTTCTTC. This translates into CASSPGTGAYNEQFF.

Here the CDR3 reads CASSLVKGYTF. DNA of the CDR3: TGTGCCAGCAGCTTGGTCAAGGGCTACACCTTC. This chain uses TRBV5-6 with TRBJ1-2; no firm D call. The ends were cut back, 0 bases at V and 8 bases at J, with 5 bases in the middle. In germline, CDR1 is SGHDT, CDR2 YYEEEE. The CDR3 runs 11 residues.

The chain links TRBV6-5 to TRBJ2-5; D could derive from TRBD1 or TRBD2 (6 bases each). Trimming pared 6 bases from V and 5 bases from J, leaving 13 bases between. Germline loops: CDR1 MNHEY, CDR2 SVGAGI. The CDR3 sequence is 13 residues long. The CDR3 is CASSPGGGETQYF. The CDR3 DNA reads TGTGCCAGCAGCCCCGGGGGCGGGGAGACCCAGTACTTC.

The chain has TRBV18 and TRBJ2-3, with unresolved D. V was cut by 3 bases and J by 0 bases, with 7 bases left in between. This CDR3 is built from 14 residues. CDR1 and CDR2 from the germline V gene are KGHSH and LQKENI. In DNA, the CDR3 is TGTGCCAGCTCACCGATATCTAGCACAGATACGCAGTATTTT. As protein: CASSPISSTDTQYF.

The gene calls are TRBV2 and TRBJ2-7; 9 nucleotides match TRBD2. The V segment lost 4 bases and the J segment 6 bases; nucleotides outside the gene matches: 10. The CDR3 length is 15 residues. The germline gives CDR1 SNHLY, CDR2 FYNNEI. CDR3 sequence (DNA): TGTGCCAGCAGTGGCCTAGCGGGAAGTAGGGTCGAGCAGTACTTC. Translation gives CASSGLAGSRVEQYF.

J is TRBJ2-7 and V is TRBV7-9; D is uncertain. In germline, CDR1 is SEHNR, CDR2 FQNEAQ (reference sequence). The CDR3 is 14 residues long. V lost 5 bases and J lost 3, with 14 bases in between. The CDR3 region has the DNA TGTGCCAGCAGCCCTGAGACCTCGGGCTACGAGCAGTACTTC. Protein: CASSPETSGYEQYF.

The chain carries TRBV7-6 and TRBJ2-7, with D perhaps matching TRBD2 (6 bases). Germline assignment: CDR1 SGHVS and CDR2 FNYEAQ. Trimming took 5 bases from V and 5 from J, leaving 13 bases between them. There are 13 residues in the CDR3. The CDR3 DNA sequence: TGTGCCAGCAGCACGGGGGAAGGGAACGAGCAGTACTTC. It encodes CASSTGEGNEQYF.

The genes are TRBV27 and TRBJ2-6, with D unclear. There are 14 residues in the CDR3. Trimming removed 0 bases from V and 2 bases from J, with 2 bases in between. Per germline, CDR1 MNHEY and CDR2 SMNVEV (reference sequence). CDR3 sequence: CASSLSPGANVLTF. CDR3 DNA: TGTGCCAGCAGTTTATCGCCTGGGGCCAACGTCCTGACTTTC.

This clone came up once. The genes are TRBV29-1 and TRBJ1-2; the D gene is possibly TRBD1 (5 bases). Germline V gene sequence: CDR1 SQVTM, CDR2 ANQGSEA. With 2 bases removed from V and 1 base from J, the gap between germline ends came to 20 bases. The CDR3 sequence is 17 residues long. The chain's CDR3 is CSVEFRLGGRFNYGYTF. CDR3 in DNA: TGCAGCGTTGAATTTAGGCTCGGGGGAAGGTTTAACTATGGCTACACCTTC.

This chain joins TRBV5-1 and TRBJ1-4; tentatively, D is TRBD1 (6 bases). There are 15 residues in the CDR3. V lost 5 bases and J lost 8, with 19 bases in between. Germline V gives CDR1 SGHRS, CDR2 YFSETQ. CDR3 region: CASRFEGGAGEKLFF. The CDR3 DNA sequence: TGCGCCAGCAGGTTTGAGGGGGGCGCCGGGGAAAAACTGTTTTTT.

The chain combines TRBV7-6 with TRBJ2-1, with a tentative D call TRBD2 (5 bases). The CDR3 extends over 14 amino acids. V lost 1 base and J 7 bases, leaving 11 bases between the germline ends. Germline V lookup: CDR1 SGHVS, CDR2 FNYEAQ. The CDR3 coding sequence is TGTGCCAGCAGCTTAGGTGGGAGCCTAAATGAGCAGTTCTTC. The encoded protein is CASSLGGSLNEQFF.

The V and J genes are TRBV6-5 and TRBJ2-7; D not certain. The CDR3 spans 10 residues. V lost 8 bases, J lost 13 bases, and 15 bases lay in between. Germline loops: CDR1 MNHEY, CDR2 SVGAGI. The CDR3 region has the DNA TGTGCCAGCGGGCAACCGACTCTCTACTTC. Its protein product is CASGQPTLYF.

This rearrangement joins TRBV7-9 to TRBJ2-1; 10 bases agree with TRBD1. This CDR3 is 16 amino acids long. Germline CDR1 SEHNR, CDR2 FQNEAQ (reference sequence). With 5 bases clipped from V and 4 bases from J, the junction kept 8 bases outside the gene matches. CDR3 sequence: CASSPRTGGGYNEQFF. CDR3 sequence (DNA): TGTGCCAGCAGCCCCCGGACAGGGGGGGGGTACAATGAGCAGTTCTTC.

The chain employs TRBV5-6 and TRBJ1-4, with TRBD1 matching 9 bases. The CDR3 is 15 residues long. Germline V CDR1 and CDR2: SGHDT, YYEEEE. J gave up 6 bases and V 1 base, and 4 bases lay outside the gene matches. The CDR3 bases are TGTGCCAGCAGCTTGTGGACAGGGGAGTATGAAAAACTGTTTTTT. As protein: CASSLWTGEYEKLFF.

The rearrangement uses TRBV7-9 and TRBJ2-7, with 13 bases that match TRBD2. Germline V lookup: CDR1 SEHNR, CDR2 FQNEAQ (reference sequence). CDR3 length: 16 amino acids. Trimming removed 5 bases from V and 10 bases from J; junction bases left unmatched: 14. CDR3 sequence: CASSLPAPGLAGTQYF. CDR3 sequence (DNA): TGTGCCAGCAGCCTACCAGCCCCGGGACTAGCGGGAACCCAGTACTTC.

The chain's CDR3 is CASSERGGAGNEQFF. The CDR3 DNA reads TGTGCCAGCAGTGAGCGGGGGGGCGCCGGTAATGAGCAGTTCTTC. The gene calls are TRBV6-4 and TRBJ2-1, with 9 bases that match TRBD2. The CDR3 is 15 amino acids. Germline V gene lookup returns CDR1 MRHNA and CDR2 SNTAGT. V shed 3 bases, J shed 7 bases, and the junction held 7 bases outside the gene matches.

The J gene is TRBJ1-1, the V gene TRBV5-7, with D possibly matching TRBD1 (6 bases). TRBV5-7 is labeled an ORF, and its function is uncertain. V was cut by 6 bases and J by 0 bases, with 21 bases left in between. The CDR3 has 17 residues. The CDR3 spells CASKKGQRVIMNTEAFF. The CDR3, as DNA: TGTGCCAGCAAAAAAGGACAGAGGGTTATCATGAACACTGAAGCTTTCTTT.

V is TRBV7-9 and J is TRBJ2-3; 7 bases agree with TRBD1. Germline CDR1 SEHNR, CDR2 FQNEAQ (reference sequence). The length of the CDR3 is 15 residues. V was clipped by 3 bases and J by 4 bases; unmatched bases: 7. The CDR3 bases are TGTGCCAGCAGCTTCCCCGAGGGGGCCCCAGATACGCAGTATTTT. Its protein is CASSFPEGAPDTQYF.

The V call is TRBV11-2, the J call TRBJ2-7; no firm D call. V was trimmed by 4 bases and J by 0 bases, leaving 10 bases between them. There are 14 residues in the CDR3. CDR1 and CDR2 from the germline V gene are SGHAT and FQNNGV. The CDR3 DNA reads TGTGCCAGCAGCTCGGAGTTTAGCTCCTACGAGCAGTACTTC. This sequence encodes CASSSEFSSYEQYF.

The DNA for the CDR3 is TGTGCCAGCAGCCAAGATCTGGGAGGCGATGGCTACACCTTC. It translates to CASSQDLGGDGYTF. The gene calls are TRBV4-2 and TRBJ1-2; no clear D. Germline loops: CDR1 LGHNA, CDR2 YNFKEQ. The CDR3 is 14 amino acids. Trimming stripped 0 bases from V and 6 bases from J, with 11 bases between.

The chain links TRBV19 to TRBJ2-3; 7 bases align to TRBD1. Germline CDR1 reads LNHDA; CDR2 reads SQIVND (reference sequence). With 5 bases clipped from V and 1 base from J, the junction kept 3 bases outside the gene matches. The CDR3 runs 14 residues. The CDR3 spells CASSEGAGTDTQYF. In nucleotides, the CDR3 is TGTGCCAGTAGTGAGGGGGCCGGCACAGATACGCAGTATTTT. The whole variable domain, remainder taken from reference TRBV19 and TRBJ2-3, is DGGITQSPKYLFRKEGQNVTLSCEQNLNHDAMYWYRQDPGQGLRLIYYSQIVNDFQKGDIAEGYSVSREKKESFPLTVTSAQKNPTAFYLCASSEGAGTDTQYFGPGTRLTVL.

This chain joins TRBV9 and TRBJ2-3, with 10 bases identical to TRBD1. CDR1 SGDLS and CDR2 YYNGEE come from the germline V gene. This CDR3 region has 17 residues. J gave up 2 bases and V 6 bases, and 12 bases lay outside the gene matches. The CDR3 protein is CASTLFGTGADTDTQYF. CDR3 coding DNA: TGTGCCAGCACCCTTTTTGGGACAGGGGCCGACACAGATACGCAGTATTTT.

The CDR3 reads CASYTGIGPNTEAFF. In DNA, the CDR3 is TGTGCCAGCTACACAGGTATTGGACCGAACACTGAAGCTTTCTTT. The rearrangement joins TRBV7-9 to TRBJ1-1; perhaps TRBD1 as D (5 bases). Germline values: CDR1 SEHNR, CDR2 FQNEAQ (reference sequence). The CDR3 runs 15 residues. The V and J ends lost 8 bases and 1 base respectively, with 17 bases between them.

To note about this clone: Lacking the conserved final phenylalanine or tryptophan, this CDR3 likely reflects a read error. The chain recombines TRBV5-6 with TRBJ1-1; D ambiguous. Deletions cut 0 bases from V and 4 bases from J, with 7 bases between. The length of the CDR3 is 13 residues. Germline loops: CDR1 SGHDT, CDR2 YYEEEE. The CDR3 DNA is TGTGCCAGCAGCTTGGGCGGGGTCACTGAAGCTTTCCTT. As protein: CASSLGGVTEAFL.